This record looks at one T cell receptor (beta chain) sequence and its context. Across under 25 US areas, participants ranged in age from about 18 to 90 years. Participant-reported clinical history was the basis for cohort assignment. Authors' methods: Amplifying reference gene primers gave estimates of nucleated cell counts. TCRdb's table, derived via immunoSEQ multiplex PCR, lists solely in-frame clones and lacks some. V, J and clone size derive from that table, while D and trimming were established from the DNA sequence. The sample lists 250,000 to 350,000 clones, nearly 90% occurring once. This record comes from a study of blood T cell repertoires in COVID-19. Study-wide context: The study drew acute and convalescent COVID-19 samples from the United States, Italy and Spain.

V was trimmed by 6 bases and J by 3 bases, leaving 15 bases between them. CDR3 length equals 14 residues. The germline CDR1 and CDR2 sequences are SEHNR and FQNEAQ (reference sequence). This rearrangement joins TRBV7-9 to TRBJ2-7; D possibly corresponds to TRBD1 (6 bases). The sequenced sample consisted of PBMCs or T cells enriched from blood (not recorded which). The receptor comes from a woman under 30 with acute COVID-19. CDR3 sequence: CASRGPDRSYEQYF. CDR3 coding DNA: TGTGCCAGCAGAGGACCGGACAGAAGCTACGAGCAGTACTTC.